The TCR beta chain under discussion was sequenced for a study of blood T cell repertoires in COVID-19 (TCRdb year 2020). Study-wide context: Collaborator samples came from the United States, Italy and Spain and covered acute and convalescent phases of COVID-19. The dataset comprised deeply sampled blood TCRbeta repertoires from subjects exposed to, actively infected with, or recovered from COVID-19. HLA class I and class II types, where available, came from metadata supplied by the sample provider rather than from assay-based typing. The prospective study material was composed of cDNA or gDNA derived from T cells, B-cell-depleted T cells, or PBMCs. A de-identified subject ID, COVID-19 status, age in years and sex were almost always included in the sample metadata. A freely available public database, intended as a resource for researchers studying the immune response to SARS-CoV-2, is where the repertoires were released. Samples were obtained from the ongoing ImmuneRACE study (first 160 participants) and from 950 to 1,500 subjects provided by 6 global collaborators. General conclusions and limits of the study: How much clinical and demographic metadata was included differed by source and by participant, and the metadata was provided uncurated.

There are 17 amino acids in the CDR3, from cysteine to phenylalanine inclusive. Solely the CDR3 DNA is kept, with 51 bases framed from the first base. V trim: 1 base; J trim: 0 bases; unmatched bases: 6. Reading the germline V gene gives CDR1 MGHRA and CDR2 YSYEKL. Comments on this clone: The clone's antigen remains unknown. Base-call qualities are not available, and no considerably larger clone is one nucleotide away.

In Seattle, one collaborating source enrolled patients while the infection was active and tracked those patients longitudinally over the course of disease. Each collaborating institution followed its own protocols to collect whole blood in K2EDTA tubes. For TCRbeta analysis, collaborators shipped samples as frozen whole blood, isolated PBMCs, or DNA extracted from either of those sample types. TCRbeta CDR3 regions were amplified from genomic DNA using the immunoSEQ Assay, a bias-controlled multiplex PCR. The original pipeline was this. The number of nucleated cells in each sample was estimated from the amplification of reference gene primers within the assay. Sequence reads were collapsed and filtered to measure the absolute abundance of every unique TCRbeta CDR3 rearrangement. For each sample, productive Simpson clonality was calculated as the square root of Simpson's diversity index over productive rearrangements. TCRdb carries this immuneACCESS record with in-frame sequences only. Its versions omit some clonotypes, under half of them owing to an unresolved V gene in the studies checked, with the rest unexplained. That table supplies the V and J calls and clone size; D and trimming were determined from the DNA. The sample table lists approximately 400,000 clones, approximately 88% of them with a count of one. The ten biggest clones cover around 13% of the sample.

The sequenced sample consisted of peripheral blood. The TCR originated in a woman between 45 and 65 years old with COVID-19, enrolled during active disease. This sequence uses TRBV4-1 and TRBJ1-5, with 7 bases matching TRBD1. The CDR3 here reads CASSQVEGADSNQPQHF. The bases are TGCGCCAGCAGCCAAGTCGAGGGGGCAGATAGCAATCAGCCCCAGCATTTT.